This T cell receptor (beta chain) was sequenced for a study of blood T cell repertoires in COVID-19. The CDR3 has 15 amino acids. Trimming stripped 0 bases from V and 2 bases from J, with 10 bases between. The germline V gene encodes CDR1 MGHRA and CDR2 YSYEKL. In the source study's methods: Amplified reference gene primers provided the basis for estimating nucleated cell counts. Profiling relied on immunoSEQ multiplex PCR, and the TCRdb table lists in-frame clones only, not all of them. The DNA was the basis for D and trimming; V, J and clone size are from that table. The table includes roughly 240,000 clones, around 88% detected once.

This TCR was sampled from a woman aged 45-59 years who had recovered from COVID-19. Sequenced sample: PBMCs or T cells enriched from blood (not recorded which). The chain has TRBV4-1 and TRBJ1-2; D is uncertain. The CDR3 sequence is CASSQDLGLNYGYTF. CDR3 coding DNA: TGCGCCAGCAGCCAAGATTTAGGACTCAACTATGGCTACACCTTC.